Below, one T cell receptor (beta chain) is given with its context. The antigen is unknown. CDR1 SNHLY and CDR2 FYNNEI come from the germline V gene. The germline V and J ends were trimmed by 6 bases and 6 bases, with 12 bases remaining between them. The CDR3 loop spans 13 amino acids. These data are taken from a study of beta chain features in type 1 diabetes. Study conclusions and caveats: Researchers report that Type 1 diabetes patients had moderately but significantly shorter TCRB CDR3s across all four CD4+ subsets.

What was sequenced were expressed TCRB transcripts, since all of the isolated RNA had been reverse transcribed. The assay was immunoSEQ multiplex PCR, and TCRdb's table has in-frame clones only and misses some. This table holds around 690,000 clones, 9.5% to 15% found once. The origin of this receptor is a man aged 25 to 40 with type 1 diabetes. This chain connects TRBV2 to TRBJ1-5; D may be TRBD1 (5 bases). The sample consisted of naive CD4+ T cells from blood. The CDR3 nucleotides read TGTGCCAGCAGGGGGCAGTCCGGTCAGCCCCAGCATTTT. Protein: CASRGQSGQPQHF. Looking up the rest from reference TRBV2 and TRBJ1-5 gives the full variable domain: EPEVTQTPSHQVTQMGQEVILRCVPISNHLYFYWYRQILGQKVEFLVSFYNNEISEKSEIFDDQFSVERPDGSNFTLKIRSTKLEDSAMYFCASRGQSGQPQHFGDGTRLSIL.